This TCR beta chain was profiled in a study of blood T cell repertoires in COVID-19. Study details: From the United States, Italy and Spain came samples of acute and convalescent COVID-19.

Everyone who took part was roughly 18 to 89 years old, and they came from roughly 25 US areas. Which cohort a participant joined came from the clinical history participants gave. Generated by immunoSEQ multiplex PCR, the TCRdb table keeps only in-frame clones and is missing some. The sample carries about 220,000 clones, roughly 90% recorded once. In germline, CDR1 is MNHNS, CDR2 SASEGT. CDR3 size: 15 residues. V lost 2 bases and J lost 7; bases outside the gene matches: 9. The receptor was isolated from a woman under 40 who had recovered from COVID-19. Sequencing was performed on PBMCs or T cells enriched from blood (not recorded which). The chain couples TRBV6-1 to TRBJ2-7; 9 nucleotides agree with TRBD2. CDR3 nucleotide sequence: TGTGCCAGCAGTGAAACCGGCGGGAGGGTTGGAGAGCAGTACTTC. This sequence encodes CASSETGGRVGEQYF.